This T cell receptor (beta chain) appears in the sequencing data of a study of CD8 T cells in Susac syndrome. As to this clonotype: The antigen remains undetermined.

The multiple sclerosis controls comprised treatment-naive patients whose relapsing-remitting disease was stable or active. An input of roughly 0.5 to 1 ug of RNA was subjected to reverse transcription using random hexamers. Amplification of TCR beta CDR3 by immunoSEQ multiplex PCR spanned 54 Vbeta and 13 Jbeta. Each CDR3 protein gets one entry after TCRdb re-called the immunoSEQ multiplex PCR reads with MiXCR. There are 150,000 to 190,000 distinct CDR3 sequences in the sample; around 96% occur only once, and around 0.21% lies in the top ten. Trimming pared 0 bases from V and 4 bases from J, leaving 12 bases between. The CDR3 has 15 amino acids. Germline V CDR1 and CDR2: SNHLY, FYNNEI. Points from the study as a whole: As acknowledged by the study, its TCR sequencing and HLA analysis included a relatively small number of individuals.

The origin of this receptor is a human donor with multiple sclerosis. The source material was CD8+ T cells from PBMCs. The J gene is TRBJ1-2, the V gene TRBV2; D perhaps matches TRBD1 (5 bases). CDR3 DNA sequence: TGTGCCAGCAGTGAAGCGCAAGGGGCCAGCTATGGCTACACCTTC. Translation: CASSEAQGASYGYTF.